This passage covers 13 T cell receptor beta chains from one sample sequenced in a study of T cells in Graves' hyperthyroidism and ophthalmopathy. Amplified TCR beta CDR3 regions came from RNA transcripts. A set of HTBI primers served as the primers for a first-round RT-PCR of the TCR CDR3. TCRdb re-called the multiplex PCR reads through MiXCR, storing one row per CDR3 protein. This sample yields 340,000 or so distinct CDR3 sequences, of which 21% are seen a single time; about 50% belongs to the top ten. Sequenced material: blood. These receptors all stem from a woman in her forties or fifties with Graves' hyperthyroidism.

In its sample, this clonotype was seen a few times. The genes are TRBV18 and TRBJ1-1; TRBD1 might be the D (5 bases). V lost 1 base and J 1 base, leaving 7 bases between the germline ends. Germline CDR1 reads KGHSH; CDR2 reads LQKENI. There are 14 residues in the CDR3. For the CDR3, the DNA is TGTGCCAGCTCACCACAGGGACCGAACACTGAAGCTTTCTTT. It codes for CASSPQGPNTEAFF.

The sample holds a few counts of this clonotype. The V call is TRBV24-1, the J call TRBJ2-3; 7 nucleotides agree with TRBD2. This CDR3 is 15 amino acids long. Germline CDR1 reads KGHDR; CDR2 reads SFDVKD. V gave up 7 bases and J gave up 1 base; unmatched junction bases: 7. The CDR3 coding sequence is TGTGCCACCAGCCCTTCGGCGGGGGGCACAGATACGCAGTATTTT. Translation gives CATSPSAGGTDTQYF.

The gene calls are TRBV20-1 and TRBJ2-1, with D perhaps TRBD2 (6 bases). Trimming removed 6 bases at V and 3 bases at J, with 15 bases between. CDR1 and CDR2 (germline): DFQATT, SNEGSKA (reference sequence). This CDR3 spans 14 amino acids. The CDR3: CSAEVRGVYNEQFF. Written as DNA, the CDR3 is TGCAGTGCCGAAGTGCGGGGAGTCTACAATGAGCAGTTCTTC.

The gene calls are TRBV11-2 and TRBJ2-7; no definite D call. CDR3 size: 13 residues. Germline assignment: CDR1 SGHAT and CDR2 FQNNGV. Trimming shortened V by 0 bases and J by 6 bases, and 9 bases separated the two germline ends. CDR3 sequence (DNA): TGTGCCAGCAGCTTAGAGGAGATCAGCGAGCAGTACTTC. It codes for CASSLEEISEQYF.

This clonotype was picked up many times. J is TRBJ1-1 and V is TRBV14; D might be TRBD1 (6 bases). Germline V lookup: CDR1 SGHDN, CDR2 FVKESK. The length of the CDR3 is 15 residues. Trimming took off 4 bases at V and 6 bases at J, with 18 bases between the two ends. The CDR3 DNA reads as TGTGCCAGCAGCCCCATTGATACAAGGACAGCTGAAGCTTTCTTT. As protein: CASSPIDTRTAEAFF.

This clonotype was detected many times. The V and J genes are TRBV3-1 and TRBJ2-3; D ambiguous. CDR3 length: 15 residues. Trimming left V 0 bases short and J 1 base short, with 8 bases between. Germline-derived CDR1 and CDR2 are LGHDT and YNNKEL (reference sequence). The DNA of the CDR3 is TGTGCCAGCAGCCAAGATTGGGCCCGCACAGATACGCAGTATTTT. As protein: CASSQDWARTDTQYF.

This clonotype has ten or more counts. The chain carries TRBV28 and TRBJ2-6; 7 bases line up with TRBD2. Germline V gene data show CDR1 as MDHEN and CDR2 as SYDVKM. The V gene end was trimmed by 6 bases and the J gene end by 0 bases; junction bases not matched to a gene: 5. This CDR3 region has 16 residues. CDR3 coding DNA: TGTGCCAGCAGGGTGGGGAGGGTCTCTGGGGCCAACGTCCTGACTTTC. Its protein is CASRVGRVSGANVLTF. The variable domain in full, with the rest retrieved from reference TRBV28 and TRBJ2-6, is DVKVTQSSRYLVKRTGEKVFLECVQDMDHENMFWYRQDPGLGLRLIYFSYDVKMKEKGDIPEGYSVSREKKERFSLILESASTNQTSMYLCASRVGRVSGANVLTFGAGSRLTVL.

The rearrangement uses TRBV6-9 and TRBJ2-3, with 8 bases aligning to TRBD2. Germline values: CDR1 MNHGY, CDR2 SVAAGI. The CDR3 loop spans 17 amino acids. V trimming: 3 bases; J trimming: 2 bases; junction bases outside the gene matches: 10. The CDR3 region has the DNA TGTGCCAGCAGTTACCACGGGGCTAGCGGGTACACAGATACGCAGTATTTT. Its protein product is CASSYHGASGYTDTQYF.

This clonotype has only a few counts. It may be a read error: a sequence one base away is much more abundant. The rearrangement uses TRBV30 and TRBJ1-2; TRBD1 agrees at 7 bases. CDR3 length equals 13 residues. Looked up from germline, CDR1 is GTSNPN and CDR2 is SVGIG (reference sequence). V lost 3 bases to trimming and J lost 4 bases; unmatched junction nucleotides: 5. The CDR3 bases are TGTGCCTGGAGACCAGGGGGGGGCTATGGCTACACCTTC. The encoded protein is CAWRPGGGYGYTF.

This clonotype has more than one count but fewer than ten. The gene calls are TRBV7-2 and TRBJ1-4, with no clear D. Trimming left V 1 base short and J 3 bases short, with 15 bases between. The CDR3 has 17 amino acids. The germline V gene encodes CDR1 SGHTA and CDR2 FQGNSA. Here the CDR3 reads CASSLGGFGYANEKLFF. As DNA, the CDR3 is TGTGCCAGCAGCTTAGGGGGATTCGGGTACGCTAATGAAAAACTGTTTTTT.

This clonotype was picked up many times. The chain joins TRBV5-1 to TRBJ2-6, with D unclear. V lost 0 bases and J lost 2, with 12 bases in between. The CDR3 consists of 17 residues. CDR1 and CDR2 (germline): SGHRS, YFSETQ. CDR3 bases: TGCGCCAGCAGCTTGGAGTCAGCACACCCTGGGGCCAACGTCCTGACTTTC. Its translation is CASSLESAHPGANVLTF. Together with reference TRBV5-1 and TRBJ2-6, the CDR3 gives the full variable domain: KAGVTQTPRYLIKTRGQQVTLSCSPISGHRSVSWYQQTPGQGLQFLFEYFSETQRNKGNFPGRFSGRQFSNSRSEMNVSTLELGDSALYLCASSLESAHPGANVLTFGAGSRLTVL.

This rearrangement joins TRBV7-3 to TRBJ2-5; D assignment may be TRBD1 or TRBD2 (7 bases each). The V end was cut by 2 bases, the J end by 7 bases, with 11 bases between. The length of the CDR3 is 13 residues. Germline CDR1 reads SGHTA; CDR2 reads FQGTGA. This CDR3 reads CASSLDREGTQYF. In DNA form, the CDR3 reads TGTGCCAGCAGCTTAGACAGGGAGGGGACCCAGTACTTC.

This chain connects TRBV30 to TRBJ2-1; no clear D gene. Trimming removed 0 bases at V and 5 bases at J, with 8 bases between. The germline V gene has CDR1 GTSNPN and CDR2 SVGIG (reference sequence). The length of the CDR3 is 13 residues. The CDR3 coding sequence is TGTGCCTGGAGTGTATTGCTAAACAATGAGCAGTTCTTC. Translating gives CAWSVLLNNEQFF.